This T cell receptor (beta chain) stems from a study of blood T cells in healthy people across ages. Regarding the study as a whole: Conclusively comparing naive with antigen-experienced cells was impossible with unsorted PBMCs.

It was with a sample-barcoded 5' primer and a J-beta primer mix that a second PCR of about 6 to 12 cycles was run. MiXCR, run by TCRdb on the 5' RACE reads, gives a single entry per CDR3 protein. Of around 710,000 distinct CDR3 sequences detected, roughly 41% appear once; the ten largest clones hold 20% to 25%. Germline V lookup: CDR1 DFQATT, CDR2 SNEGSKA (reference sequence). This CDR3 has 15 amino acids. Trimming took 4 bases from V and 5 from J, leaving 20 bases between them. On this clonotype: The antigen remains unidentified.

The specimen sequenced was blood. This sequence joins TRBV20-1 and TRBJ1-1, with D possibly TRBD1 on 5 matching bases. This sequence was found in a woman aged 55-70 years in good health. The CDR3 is CSANPRVRLFTEAFF. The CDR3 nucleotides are TGCAGTGCTAATCCCAGGGTGAGGTTGTTTACTGAAGCTTTCTTT.